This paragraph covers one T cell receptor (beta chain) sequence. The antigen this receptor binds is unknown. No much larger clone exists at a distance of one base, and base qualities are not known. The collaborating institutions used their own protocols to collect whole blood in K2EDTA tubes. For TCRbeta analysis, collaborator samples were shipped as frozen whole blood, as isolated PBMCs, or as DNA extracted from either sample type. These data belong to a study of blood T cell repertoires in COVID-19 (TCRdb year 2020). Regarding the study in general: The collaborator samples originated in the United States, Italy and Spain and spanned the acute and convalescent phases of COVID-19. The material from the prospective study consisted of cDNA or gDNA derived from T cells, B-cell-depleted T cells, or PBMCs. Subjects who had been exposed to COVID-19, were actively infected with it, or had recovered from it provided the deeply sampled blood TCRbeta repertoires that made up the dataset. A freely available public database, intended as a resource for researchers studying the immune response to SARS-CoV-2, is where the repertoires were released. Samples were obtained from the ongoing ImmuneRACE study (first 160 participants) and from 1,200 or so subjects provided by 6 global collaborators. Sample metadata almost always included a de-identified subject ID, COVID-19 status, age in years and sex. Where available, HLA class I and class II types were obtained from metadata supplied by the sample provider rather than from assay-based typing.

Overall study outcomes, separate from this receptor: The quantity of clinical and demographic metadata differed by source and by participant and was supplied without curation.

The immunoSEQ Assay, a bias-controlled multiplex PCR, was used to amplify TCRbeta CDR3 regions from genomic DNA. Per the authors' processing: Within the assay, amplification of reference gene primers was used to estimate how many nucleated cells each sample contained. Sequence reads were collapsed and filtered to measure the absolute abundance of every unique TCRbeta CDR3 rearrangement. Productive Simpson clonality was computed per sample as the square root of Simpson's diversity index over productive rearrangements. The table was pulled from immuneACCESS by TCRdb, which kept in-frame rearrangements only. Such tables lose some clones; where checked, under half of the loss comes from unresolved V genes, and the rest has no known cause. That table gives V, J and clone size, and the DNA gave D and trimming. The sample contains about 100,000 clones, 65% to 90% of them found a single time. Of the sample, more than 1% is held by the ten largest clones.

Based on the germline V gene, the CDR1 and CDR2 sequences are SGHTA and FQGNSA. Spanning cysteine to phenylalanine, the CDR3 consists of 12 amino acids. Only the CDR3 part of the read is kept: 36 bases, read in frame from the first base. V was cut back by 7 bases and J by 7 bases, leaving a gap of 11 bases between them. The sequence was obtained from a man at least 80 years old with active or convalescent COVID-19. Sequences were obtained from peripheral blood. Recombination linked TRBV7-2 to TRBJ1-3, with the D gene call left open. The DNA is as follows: TGTGCCAGCATAGCGCAGGCGAACACCATATATTTT. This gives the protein CASIAQANTIYF. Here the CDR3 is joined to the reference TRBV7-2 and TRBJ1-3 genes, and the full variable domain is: GAGVSQSPSNKVTEKGKDVELRCDPISGHTALYWYRQSLGQGLEFLIYFQGNSAPDKSGLPSDRFSAERTGGSVSTLTIQRTQQEDSAVYLCASIAQANTIYFGEGSWLTVV.